A single sample gave rise to the 8 T cell receptor beta chains below, sequenced in a study of blood T cells in healthy people across ages. Using a J-beta primer mix together with a sample-barcoded 5' primer, a second PCR was run for roughly 7 to 11 cycles. TCRdb reanalysed the 5' RACE reads using MiXCR and keeps one entry per CDR3 protein. The repertoire holds hundreds of thousands of distinct CDR3 sequences, with under 45% as singletons. The sequencing sample was made of blood. These receptor sequences come from a man in his sixties in good health.

The chain has TRBV25-1 and TRBJ1-2; TRBD1 agrees at 7 bases. CDR3 length: 14 amino acids. Looked up from germline, CDR1 is MGHDK and CDR2 is SYGVNS. V shed 3 bases, J shed 4 bases, and the junction held 5 bases outside the gene matches. CDR3 DNA sequence: TGTGCCAGCAGTGATATCGGGACAGTCTATGGCTACACCTTC. Its translation is CASSDIGTVYGYTF.

The gene calls are TRBV14 and TRBJ2-1; tentatively, D is TRBD1 (6 bases). Trimming shortened V by 1 base and J by 3 bases, and 7 bases separated the two germline ends. CDR1 is SGHDN, CDR2 FVKESK, per germline. This CDR3 contains 14 residues. The DNA of the CDR3 is TGTGCCAGCAGCCAAGGGGGGCTCTACAATGAGCAGTTCTTC. Its protein product is CASSQGGLYNEQFF.

This clonotype was counted a few times. The chain combines TRBV5-6 with TRBJ2-4, with D perhaps matching TRBD1 (5 bases). Germline V CDR1 and CDR2: SGHDT, YYEEEE. This CDR3 region has 12 residues. V shed 3 bases and J shed 5 bases, with 6 bases lying between them. CDR3 nucleotides: TGTGCCAGCAGCTCCAGGGAAAACATTCAGTACTTC. Translation gives CASSSRENIQYF.

This chain links TRBV14 with TRBJ2-7, with D tentatively TRBD1 (6 bases). There are 15 residues in the CDR3. The germline V gene has CDR1 SGHDN and CDR2 FVKESK. V shed 0 bases and J shed 7 bases, with 16 bases lying between them. The chain's CDR3 is CASSQDLAPTGEQYF. The CDR3 DNA is TGTGCCAGCAGCCAAGATCTGGCTCCTACAGGGGAGCAGTACTTC.

This clonotype was seen only a few times. The chain links TRBV10-3 to TRBJ1-6, with D unclear. V was clipped by 4 bases and J by 7 bases, with 11 bases between them. Germline CDR1 ENHRY, CDR2 SYGVKD. CDR3 length equals 14 residues. CDR3 loop: CAISVGRANSPLHF. In nucleotides, the CDR3 is TGTGCCATCAGTGTGGGCAGAGCCAATTCACCCCTCCACTTT.

The rearrangement uses TRBV4-3 and TRBJ1-2; D is perhaps TRBD1 (6 bases). The germline V and J ends were trimmed by 0 bases and 4 bases, with 15 bases remaining between them. This CDR3 spans 16 amino acids. Germline V gene lookup returns CDR1 LGHNA and CDR2 YSLEER. CDR3 in DNA: TGCGCCAGCAGCCAAGAGGGGCCACAGGGAATCTATGGCTACACCTTC. It codes for CASSQEGPQGIYGYTF.

The chain joins TRBV11-2 to TRBJ2-5; either TRBD1 or TRBD2 may supply D (5 bases each). V lost 4 bases to trimming and J lost 1 base, with 19 bases between them. The CDR3 has 17 residues. From germline, CDR1 is SGHAT and CDR2 FQNNGV. The CDR3 here is CASSSIAGAAGQETQYF. CDR3 bases: TGTGCCAGCAGCTCTATCGCCGGGGCTGCGGGCCAAGAGACCCAGTACTTC. Supplemented by reference TRBV11-2 and TRBJ2-5, the full variable domain reads EAGVAQSPRYKIIEKRQSVAFWCNPISGHATLYWYQQILGQGPKLLIQFQNNGVVDDSQLPKDRFSAERLKGVDSTLKIQPAKLEDSAVYLCASSSIAGAAGQETQYFGPGTRLLVL.

Only a few counts were recorded for this clonotype. This rearrangement joins TRBV27 to TRBJ2-7, with D possibly matching TRBD1 (5 bases). Germline-derived CDR1 and CDR2 are MNHEY and SMNVEV (reference sequence). V gave up 5 bases and J gave up 5 bases, with 22 bases separating them. The CDR3 totals 16 residues. In DNA, the CDR3 is TGTGCCAGCAGTAAACAGGTGGCCCTAAGGGTGGACGAGCAGTACTTC. Translating gives CASSKQVALRVDEQYF.